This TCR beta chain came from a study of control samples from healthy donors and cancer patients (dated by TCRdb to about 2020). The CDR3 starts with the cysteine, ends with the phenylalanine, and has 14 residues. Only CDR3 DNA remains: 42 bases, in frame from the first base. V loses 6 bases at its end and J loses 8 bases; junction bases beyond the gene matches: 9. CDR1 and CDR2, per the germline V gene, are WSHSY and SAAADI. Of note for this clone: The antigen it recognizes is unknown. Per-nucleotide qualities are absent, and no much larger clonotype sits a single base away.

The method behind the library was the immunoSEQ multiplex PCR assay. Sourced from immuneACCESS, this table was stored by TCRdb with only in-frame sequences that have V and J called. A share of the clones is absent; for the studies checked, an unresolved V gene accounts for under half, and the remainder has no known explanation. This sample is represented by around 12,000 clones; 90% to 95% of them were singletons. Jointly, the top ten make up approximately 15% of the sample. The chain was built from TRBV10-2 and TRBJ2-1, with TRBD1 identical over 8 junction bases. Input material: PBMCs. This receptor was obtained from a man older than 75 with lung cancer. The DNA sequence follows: TGCGCCAGCAGCCCGGGGGACAGGATGGATGAGCAGTTCTTC. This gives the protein CASSPGDRMDEQFF.